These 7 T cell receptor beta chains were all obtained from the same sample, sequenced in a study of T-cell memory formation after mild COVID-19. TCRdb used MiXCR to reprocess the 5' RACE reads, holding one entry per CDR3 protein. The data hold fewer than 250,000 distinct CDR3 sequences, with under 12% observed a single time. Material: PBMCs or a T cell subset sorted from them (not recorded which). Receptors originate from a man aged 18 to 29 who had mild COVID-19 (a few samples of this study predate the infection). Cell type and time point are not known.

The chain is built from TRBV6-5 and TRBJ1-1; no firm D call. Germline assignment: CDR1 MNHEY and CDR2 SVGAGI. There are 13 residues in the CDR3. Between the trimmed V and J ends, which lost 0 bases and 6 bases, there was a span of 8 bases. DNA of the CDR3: TGTGCCAGCAGTTACTCGATTATTTCTGAAGCTTTCTTT. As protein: CASSYSIISEAFF.

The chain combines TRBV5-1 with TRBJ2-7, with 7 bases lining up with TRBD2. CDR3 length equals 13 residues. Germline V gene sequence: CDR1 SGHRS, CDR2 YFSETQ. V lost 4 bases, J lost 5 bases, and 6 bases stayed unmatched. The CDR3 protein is CASSPGGLHEQYF. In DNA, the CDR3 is TGCGCCAGCAGCCCGGGGGGACTGCACGAGCAGTACTTC.

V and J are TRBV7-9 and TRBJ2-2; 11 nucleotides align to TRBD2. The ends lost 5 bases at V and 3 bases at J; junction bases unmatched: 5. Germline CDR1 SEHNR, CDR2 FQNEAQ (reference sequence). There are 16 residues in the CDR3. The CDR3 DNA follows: TGTGCCAGCAGCACTCGGGGACTAGCGGACACCGGGGAGCTGTTTTTT. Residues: CASSTRGLADTGELFF.

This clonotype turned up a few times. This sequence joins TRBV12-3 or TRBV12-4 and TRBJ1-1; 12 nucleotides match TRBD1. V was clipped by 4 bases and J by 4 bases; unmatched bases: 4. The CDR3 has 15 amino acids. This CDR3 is CASSYPGQGATEAFF. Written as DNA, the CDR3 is TGTGCCAGCAGTTACCCGGGACAGGGGGCCACTGAAGCTTTCTTT.

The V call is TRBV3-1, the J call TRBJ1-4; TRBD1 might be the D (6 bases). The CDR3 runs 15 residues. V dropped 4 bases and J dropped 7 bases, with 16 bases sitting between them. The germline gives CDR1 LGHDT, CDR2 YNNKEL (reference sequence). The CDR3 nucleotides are TGTGCCAGCAGCCGCTGGACTGGCAGGGGTGAAAAACTGTTTTTT. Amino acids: CASSRWTGRGEKLFF.

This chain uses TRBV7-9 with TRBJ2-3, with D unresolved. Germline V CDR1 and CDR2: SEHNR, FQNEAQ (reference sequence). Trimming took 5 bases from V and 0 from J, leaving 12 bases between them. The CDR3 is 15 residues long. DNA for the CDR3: TGTGCCAGCAGCCTGGGGTCCGTTAGCACAGATACGCAGTATTTT. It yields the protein CASSLGSVSTDTQYF.

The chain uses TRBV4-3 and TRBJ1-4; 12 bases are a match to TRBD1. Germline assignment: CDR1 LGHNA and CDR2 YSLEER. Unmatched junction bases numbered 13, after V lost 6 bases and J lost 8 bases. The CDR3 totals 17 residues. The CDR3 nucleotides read TGCGCCAGCAGTCCGGGACAGGGGGCCAGGTTCGGGGAAAAACTGTTTTTT. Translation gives CASSPGQGARFGEKLFF.